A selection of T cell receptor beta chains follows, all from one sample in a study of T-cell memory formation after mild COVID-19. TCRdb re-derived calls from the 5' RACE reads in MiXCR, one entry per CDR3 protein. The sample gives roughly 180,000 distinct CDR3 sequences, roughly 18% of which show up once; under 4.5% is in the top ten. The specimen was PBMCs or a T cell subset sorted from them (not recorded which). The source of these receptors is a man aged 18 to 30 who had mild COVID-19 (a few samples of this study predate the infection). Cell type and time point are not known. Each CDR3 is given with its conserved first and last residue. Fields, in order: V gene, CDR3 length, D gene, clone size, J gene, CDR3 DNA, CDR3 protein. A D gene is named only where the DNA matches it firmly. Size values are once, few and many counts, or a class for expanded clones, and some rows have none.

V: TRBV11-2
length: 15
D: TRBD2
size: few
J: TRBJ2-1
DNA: TGTGCCAGCAGCACCCACCTAGCGGGGGACGGTGAGCAGTTCTTC
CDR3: CASSTHLAGDGEQFF

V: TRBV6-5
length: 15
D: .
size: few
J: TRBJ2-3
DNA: TGTGCCAGCAGTTACTGGGGGGGGCGGACAGATACGCAGTATTTT
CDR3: CASSYWGGRTDTQYF

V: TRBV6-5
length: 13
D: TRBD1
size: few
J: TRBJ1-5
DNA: TGTGCCAGCAGAAGGACAGGGGGGGCACCCCAGCATTTT
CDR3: CASRRTGGAPQHF

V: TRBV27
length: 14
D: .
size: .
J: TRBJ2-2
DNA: TGTGCCAGCAGCCCTCAGATCTGGGGCGGGGAGCTGTTTTTT
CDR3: CASSPQIWGGELFF

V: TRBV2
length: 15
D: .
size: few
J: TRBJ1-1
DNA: TGTGCCAGCTCTACAACCGGGACGCCGAACACTGAAGCTTTCTTT
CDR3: CASSTTGTPNTEAFF

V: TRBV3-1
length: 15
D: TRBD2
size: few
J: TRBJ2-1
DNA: TGTGCCAGCAGTCGGCCGGGGGGCTCCTACAATGAGCAGTTCTTC
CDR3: CASSRPGGSYNEQFF

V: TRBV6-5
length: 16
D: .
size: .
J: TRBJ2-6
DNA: TGTGCCAGCAGGGCAGGGAGAGGCTCTGGGGCCAACGTCCTGACTTTC
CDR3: CASRAGRGSGANVLTF

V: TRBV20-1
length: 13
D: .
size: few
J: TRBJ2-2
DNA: TGCAGTGCTAGAGGGACGGTAACCGGGGAGCTGTTTTTT
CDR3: CSARGTVTGELFF

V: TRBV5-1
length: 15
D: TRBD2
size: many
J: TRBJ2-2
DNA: TGCGCCAGCAGCTTGGAATTTAGCGGGGCCGGGGAGCTGTTTTTT
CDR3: CASSLEFSGAGELFF

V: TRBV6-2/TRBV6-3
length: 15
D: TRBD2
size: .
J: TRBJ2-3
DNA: TGTGCCAGCAGTGGCGGGGGGGCCGGCGAAGATACGCAGTATTTT
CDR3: CASSGGGAGEDTQYF

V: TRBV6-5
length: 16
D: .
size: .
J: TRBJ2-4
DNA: TGTGCCAGCAGTTACTCGGGCCGCGGGGCCAAAAACATTCAGTACTTC
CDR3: CASSYSGRGAKNIQYF

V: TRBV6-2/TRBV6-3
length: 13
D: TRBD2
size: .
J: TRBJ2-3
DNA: TGTGCCAGCAGACGACTAGCGACAGATACGCAGTATTTT
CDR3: CASRRLATDTQYF

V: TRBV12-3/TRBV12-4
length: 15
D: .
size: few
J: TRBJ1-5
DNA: TGTGCCAGCAGTTTTGGAAGTTATAGCAATCAGCCCCAGCATTTT
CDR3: CASSFGSYSNQPQHF

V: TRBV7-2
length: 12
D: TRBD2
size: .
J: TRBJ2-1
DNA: TGTGCCAGCAGCTTACTAGCGGGGGTACTGTTCTTC
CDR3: CASSLLAGVLFF

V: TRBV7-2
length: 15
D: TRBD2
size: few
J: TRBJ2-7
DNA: TGTGCCAGCAGCCCCGATCGCGGGGGGACCTACGAGCAGTACTTC
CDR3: CASSPDRGGTYEQYF

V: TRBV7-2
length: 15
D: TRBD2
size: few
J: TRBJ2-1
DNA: TGTGCCAGCAGCTTAGGGCGGGGGGGCAACAATGAGCAGTTCTTC
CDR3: CASSLGRGGNNEQFF

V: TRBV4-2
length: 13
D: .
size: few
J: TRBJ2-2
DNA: TGTGCCAGCAGCCAAGAGGGCAGCGGGGAGCTGTTTTTT
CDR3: CASSQEGSGELFF

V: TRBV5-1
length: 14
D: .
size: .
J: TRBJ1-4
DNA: TGCGCCAGCAGCTACGACTCAACTAATGAAAAACTGTTTTTT
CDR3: CASSYDSTNEKLFF

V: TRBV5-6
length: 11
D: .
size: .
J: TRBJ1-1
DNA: TGTGCCAGCAGCTTCGGAGGCGGGGATTTCTTT
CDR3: CASSFGGGDFF